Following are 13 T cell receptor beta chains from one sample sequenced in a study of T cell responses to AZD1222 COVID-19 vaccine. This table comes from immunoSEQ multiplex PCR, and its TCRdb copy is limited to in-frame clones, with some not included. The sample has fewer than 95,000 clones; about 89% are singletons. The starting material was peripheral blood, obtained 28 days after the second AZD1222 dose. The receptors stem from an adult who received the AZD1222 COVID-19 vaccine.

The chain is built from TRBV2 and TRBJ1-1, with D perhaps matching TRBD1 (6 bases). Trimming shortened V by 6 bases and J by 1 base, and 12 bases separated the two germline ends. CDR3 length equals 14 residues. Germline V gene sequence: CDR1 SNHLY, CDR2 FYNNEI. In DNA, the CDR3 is TGTGCCAGCAGATCGGACAGACCGAACACTGAAGCTTTCTTT. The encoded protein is CASRSDRPNTEAFF.

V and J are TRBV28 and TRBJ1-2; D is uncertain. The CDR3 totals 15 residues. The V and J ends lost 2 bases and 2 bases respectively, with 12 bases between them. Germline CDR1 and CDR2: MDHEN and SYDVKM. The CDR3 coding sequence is TGTGCCAGCAGTTTAATTGGCAGTTCCAACTATGGCTACACCTTC. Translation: CASSLIGSSNYGYTF.

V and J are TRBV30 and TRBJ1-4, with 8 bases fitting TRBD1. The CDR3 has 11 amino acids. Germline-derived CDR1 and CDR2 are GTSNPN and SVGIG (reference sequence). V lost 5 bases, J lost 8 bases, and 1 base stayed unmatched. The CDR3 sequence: CAWQGAEKLFF. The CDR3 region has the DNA TGTGCCTGGCAGGGGGCGGAAAAACTGTTTTTT.

The CDR3 region is CASRSYRDEAFF. The CDR3 DNA sequence: TGTGCCAGCAGATCCTACAGGGATGAAGCTTTCTTT. The J gene is TRBJ1-1, the V gene TRBV6-5; a possible D gene is TRBD1 (6 bases). Germline CDR1 MNHEY, CDR2 SVGAGI. This CDR3 contains 12 residues. Trimming took 6 bases from V and 7 from J, leaving 12 bases between them.

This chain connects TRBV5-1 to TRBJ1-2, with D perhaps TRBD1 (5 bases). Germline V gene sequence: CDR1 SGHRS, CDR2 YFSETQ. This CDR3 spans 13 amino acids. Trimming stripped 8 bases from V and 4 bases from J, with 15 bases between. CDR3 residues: CASRADDSYGYTF. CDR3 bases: TGCGCCAGTAGGGCCGATGACAGCTATGGCTACACCTTC.

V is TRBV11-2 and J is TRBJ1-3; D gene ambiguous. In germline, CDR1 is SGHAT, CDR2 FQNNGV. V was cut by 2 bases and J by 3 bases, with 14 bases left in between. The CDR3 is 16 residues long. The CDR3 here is CASSLTFLTGGNTIYF. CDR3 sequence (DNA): TGTGCCAGCAGCTTAACTTTCTTGACTGGTGGAAACACCATATATTTT.

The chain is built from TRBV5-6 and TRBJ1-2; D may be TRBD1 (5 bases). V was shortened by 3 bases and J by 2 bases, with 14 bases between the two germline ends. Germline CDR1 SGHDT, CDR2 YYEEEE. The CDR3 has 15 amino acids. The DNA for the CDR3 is TGTGCCAGCAGCTCTTTCAGGGCCACCAACTATGGCTACACCTTC. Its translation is CASSSFRATNYGYTF.

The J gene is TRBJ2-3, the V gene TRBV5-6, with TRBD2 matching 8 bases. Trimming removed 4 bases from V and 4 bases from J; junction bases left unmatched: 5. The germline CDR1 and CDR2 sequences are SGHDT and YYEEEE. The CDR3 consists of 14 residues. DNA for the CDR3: TGTGCCAGCAGCCAGGGACTAGAGGCAGATACGCAGTATTTT. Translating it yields CASSQGLEADTQYF.

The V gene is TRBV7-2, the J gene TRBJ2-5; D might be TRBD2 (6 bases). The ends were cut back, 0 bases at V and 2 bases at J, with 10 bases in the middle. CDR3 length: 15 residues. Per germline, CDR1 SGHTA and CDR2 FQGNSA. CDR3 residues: CASSLAWRGQETQYF. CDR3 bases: TGTGCCAGCAGCTTAGCGTGGCGGGGACAAGAGACCCAGTACTTC.

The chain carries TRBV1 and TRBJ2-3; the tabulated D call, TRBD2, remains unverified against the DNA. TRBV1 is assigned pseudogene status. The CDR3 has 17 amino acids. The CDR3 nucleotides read TGCACCAGCAGCCAAGATATGGCGGGGGCCCCGAGAGATACGCAGTATTTT. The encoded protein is CTSSQDMAGAPRDTQYF.

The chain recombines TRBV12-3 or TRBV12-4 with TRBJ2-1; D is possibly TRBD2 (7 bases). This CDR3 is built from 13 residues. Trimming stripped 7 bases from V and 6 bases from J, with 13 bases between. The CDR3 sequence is CASTRGPPNEQFF. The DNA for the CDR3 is TGTGCCAGCACGCGGGGGCCGCCCAATGAGCAGTTCTTC.

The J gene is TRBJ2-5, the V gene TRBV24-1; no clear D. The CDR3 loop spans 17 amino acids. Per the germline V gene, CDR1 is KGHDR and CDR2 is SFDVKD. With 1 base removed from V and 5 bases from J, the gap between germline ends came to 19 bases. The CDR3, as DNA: TGTGCCACCAGTGATTTTTCTGTTGGTGGCCGACGGGAGACCCAGTACTTC. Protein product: CATSDFSVGGRRETQYF.

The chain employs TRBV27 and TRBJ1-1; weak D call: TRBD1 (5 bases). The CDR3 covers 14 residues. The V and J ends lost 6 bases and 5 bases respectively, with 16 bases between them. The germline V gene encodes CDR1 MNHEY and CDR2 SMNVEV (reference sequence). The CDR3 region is CASRGGWRTTEAFF. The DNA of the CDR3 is TGTGCCAGCAGGGGAGGGTGGAGGACAACTGAAGCTTTCTTT.